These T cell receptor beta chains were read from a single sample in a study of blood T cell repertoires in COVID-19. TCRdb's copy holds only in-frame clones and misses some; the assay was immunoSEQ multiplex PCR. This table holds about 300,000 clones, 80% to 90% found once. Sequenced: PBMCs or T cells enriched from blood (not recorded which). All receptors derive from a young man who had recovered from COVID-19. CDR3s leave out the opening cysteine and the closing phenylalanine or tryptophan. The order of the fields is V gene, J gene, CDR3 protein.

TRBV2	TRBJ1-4	ASSEAVRGKLF
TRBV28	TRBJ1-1	ASTGAGQNTEAF
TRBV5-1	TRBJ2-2	ASKAPDRNTGELF
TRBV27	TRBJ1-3	ASTRSPGGGNTIY
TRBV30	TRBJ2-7	AWSAGTGNEQY
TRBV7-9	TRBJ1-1	ASSLVGGKAF
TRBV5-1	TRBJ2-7	ASSPGGSYEQY
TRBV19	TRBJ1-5	ASSMLGARSLSQPQH
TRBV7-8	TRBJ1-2	ASSSGEGTHYGYT
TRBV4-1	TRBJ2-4	ASSPGLAGGPAKNIQY
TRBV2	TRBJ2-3	ASTDSGGSTDTQY
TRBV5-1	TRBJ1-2	ASSPQSGYGYT
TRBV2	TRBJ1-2	ASTGGVGNGYT
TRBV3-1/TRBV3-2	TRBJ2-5	ASSPDRGSKETQY
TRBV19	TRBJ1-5	ASNRDRGRQPQH
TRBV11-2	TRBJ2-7	ASSERYEQY
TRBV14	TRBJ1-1	ASSRHRSEAF
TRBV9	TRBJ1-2	ASRRTGNNNYGYT
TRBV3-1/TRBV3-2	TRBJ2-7	ASSQAGGREQY
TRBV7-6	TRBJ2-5	ASSSGRGRQETQY
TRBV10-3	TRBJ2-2	AISHAGGDNGELF
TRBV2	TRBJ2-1	ASSLGQGPYNEQF
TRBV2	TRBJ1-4	ASRVTTTNEKLF
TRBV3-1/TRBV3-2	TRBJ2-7	ASSPEDRGPQY
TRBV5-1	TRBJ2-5	ASSPGTSLETQY
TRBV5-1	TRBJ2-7	ASSLLPGQNYEQY
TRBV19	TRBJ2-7	ASGKGSSSAYEQY
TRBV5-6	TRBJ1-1	ASSVGTGGLNTEAF
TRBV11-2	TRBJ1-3	ASSNTGSGNTIY
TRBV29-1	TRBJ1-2	SVPGQGGGYT
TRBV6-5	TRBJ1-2	ASSPTGALVFGYT
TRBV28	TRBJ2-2	ASTLLRATGELF
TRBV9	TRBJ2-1	ASSVMGLFYNEQF
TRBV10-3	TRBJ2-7	AISLAGAIEQY
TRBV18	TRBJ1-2	ASSPGQNQNYGYT
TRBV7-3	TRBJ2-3	ASSFQGHTDTQY
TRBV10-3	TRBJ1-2	AISDHDRAVRGYT
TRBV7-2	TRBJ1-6	ASSSRDRPNSPLH
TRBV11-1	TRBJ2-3	ASSLARQGETQY
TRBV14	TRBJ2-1	ASSLQDRDYNEQF
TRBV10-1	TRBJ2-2	ASSSKLAGGPIGVTGELF
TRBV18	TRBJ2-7	ASSPFSTGQGSYEQY
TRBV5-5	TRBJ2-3	ASSSQRGAPDTQY
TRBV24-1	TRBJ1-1	ATSDFLAGTGDLNTEAF
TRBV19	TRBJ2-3	ASTIGAGTDTQY
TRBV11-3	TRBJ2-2	ASSADREYGELF